Following are 3 T cell receptor beta chains from one sample sequenced in a study of blood T cell repertoires in COVID-19. The protocol was immunoSEQ multiplex PCR, while the TCRdb copy is restricted to in-frame clones and leaves out a portion. The sample consists of about 120,000 clones, roughly four fifths of them appearing once. Material: peripheral blood. These receptors all come from an older woman with acute or convalescent COVID-19.

The rearrangement links TRBV7-9 to TRBJ1-2; TRBD1 matches at 7 bases. Trimming at V came to 3 bases and at J to 4 bases, leaving 8 bases not matched to a gene. The CDR3 extends over 15 amino acids. The germline V gene has CDR1 SEHNR and CDR2 FQNEAQ (reference sequence). This chain's CDR3 is CASSFAAGGTYGYTF. The DNA of the CDR3 is TGTGCCAGCAGCTTCGCGGCAGGGGGGACCTATGGCTACACCTTC.

The chain employs TRBV6-5 and TRBJ2-5; possible D gene TRBD1, 6 bases. The CDR3 runs to 14 residues. The V and J ends lost 2 bases and 5 bases respectively, with 12 bases between them. Germline CDR1 and CDR2: MNHEY and SVGAGI. The CDR3, as DNA: TGTGCCAGCAGTTACGTACAGGGCGGGGAGACCCAGTACTTC. Translated: CASSYVQGGETQYF.

The chain combines TRBV6-2 or TRBV6-3 with TRBJ2-5, with 7 bases matching TRBD1. The CDR3 runs to 19 residues. The V gene end was trimmed by 0 bases and the J gene end by 2 bases; junction bases not matched to a gene: 15. Per the germline V gene, CDR1 is MNHEY and CDR2 is SVGEGT. The CDR3 region is CASSYSRRTGRMVQETQYF. As DNA, the CDR3 is TGTGCCAGCAGTTACTCCAGAAGGACAGGTAGAATGGTTCAAGAGACCCAGTACTTC.